The T cell receptor (beta chain) described here comes from a study of molecular identifiers for immune sequencing clone quantification. Study conclusions and caveats: Clones of above 20 RNA copies carried over 99% of effector molecules; in naive cells they carried under 1%.

The V and J ends lost 3 bases and 7 bases, in that order; junction bases with no gene match: 9. CDR1 and CDR2 from the germline V gene are GTSNPN and SVGIG (reference sequence). The CDR3 contains 14 residues. One entry per CDR3 protein results from TCRdb running MiXCR on the PCR reads. Of hundreds of thousands of distinct CDR3 sequences in the sample, about 23% were seen once. This clonotype was seen a handful of times. The target antigen is unknown. This chain uses TRBV30 with TRBJ2-7, with 10 bases identical to TRBD2. Sequencing was carried out using naive CD8+ T cells from blood, with Jurkat cell RNA spiked in. Subset given: FACS-sorted CD8+CD4-CCR7+CD45RA+ naive T cells. This clonotype was sampled from a human donor in good health. Some libraries in this study had Jurkat cell RNA spiked in. For the CDR3, the DNA is TGTGCCTGGAGGCATGCCCTAGCGGGAGCTGAGCAGTACTTC. Translating it yields CAWRHALAGAEQYF.